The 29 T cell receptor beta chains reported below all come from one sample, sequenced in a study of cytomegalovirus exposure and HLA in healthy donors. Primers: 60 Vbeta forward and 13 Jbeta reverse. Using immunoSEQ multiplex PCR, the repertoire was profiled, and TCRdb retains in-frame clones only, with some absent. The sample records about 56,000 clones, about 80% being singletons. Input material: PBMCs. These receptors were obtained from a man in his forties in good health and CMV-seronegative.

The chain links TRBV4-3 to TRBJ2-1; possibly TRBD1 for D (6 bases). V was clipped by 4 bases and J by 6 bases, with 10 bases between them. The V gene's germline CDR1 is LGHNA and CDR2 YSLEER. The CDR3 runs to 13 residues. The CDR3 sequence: CASSRDTTNEQFF. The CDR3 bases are TGCGCCAGCAGCCGGGACACCACCAATGAGCAGTTCTTC.

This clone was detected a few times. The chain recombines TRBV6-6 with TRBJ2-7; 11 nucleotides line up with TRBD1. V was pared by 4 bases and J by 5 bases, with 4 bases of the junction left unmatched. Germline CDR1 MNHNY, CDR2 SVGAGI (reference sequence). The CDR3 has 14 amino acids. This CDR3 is CASSWDRGDNEQYF. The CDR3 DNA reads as TGTGCCAGCAGTTGGGACAGGGGGGACAACGAGCAGTACTTC.

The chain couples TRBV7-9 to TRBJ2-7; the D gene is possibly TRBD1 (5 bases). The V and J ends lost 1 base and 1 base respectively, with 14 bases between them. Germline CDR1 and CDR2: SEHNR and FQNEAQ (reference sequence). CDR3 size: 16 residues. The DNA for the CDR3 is TGTGCCAGCAGCTTAGAGGTCCTGGACATGTCCTACGAGCAGTACGTC. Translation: CASSLEVLDMSYEQYV.

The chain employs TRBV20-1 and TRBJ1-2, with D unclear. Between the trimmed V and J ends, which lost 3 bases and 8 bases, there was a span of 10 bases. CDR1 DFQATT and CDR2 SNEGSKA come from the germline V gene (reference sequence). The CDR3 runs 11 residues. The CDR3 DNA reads TGCAGTGCTAGTTCCCGTTTCGGCTACACCTTC. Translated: CSASSRFGYTF.

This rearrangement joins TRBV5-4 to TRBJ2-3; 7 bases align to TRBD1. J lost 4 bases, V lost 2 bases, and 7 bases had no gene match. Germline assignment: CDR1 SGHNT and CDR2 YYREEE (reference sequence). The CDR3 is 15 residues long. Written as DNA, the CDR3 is TGTGCCAGCAGCTTACTAGGAAGGGGGCCAGATACGCAGTATTTT. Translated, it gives CASSLLGRGPDTQYF.

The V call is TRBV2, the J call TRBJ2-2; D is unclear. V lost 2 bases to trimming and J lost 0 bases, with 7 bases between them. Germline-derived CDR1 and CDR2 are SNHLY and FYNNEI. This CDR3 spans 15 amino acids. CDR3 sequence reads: CASSERNSNTGELFF. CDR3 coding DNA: TGTGCCAGCAGTGAACGCAACTCGAACACCGGGGAGCTGTTTTTT.

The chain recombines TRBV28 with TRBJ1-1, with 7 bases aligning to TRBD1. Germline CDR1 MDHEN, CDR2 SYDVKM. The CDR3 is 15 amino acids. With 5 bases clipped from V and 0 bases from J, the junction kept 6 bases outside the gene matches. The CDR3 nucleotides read TGTGCCAGCAGTCCCTGGACAGGCCTGAACACTGAAGCTTTCTTT. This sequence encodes CASSPWTGLNTEAFF.

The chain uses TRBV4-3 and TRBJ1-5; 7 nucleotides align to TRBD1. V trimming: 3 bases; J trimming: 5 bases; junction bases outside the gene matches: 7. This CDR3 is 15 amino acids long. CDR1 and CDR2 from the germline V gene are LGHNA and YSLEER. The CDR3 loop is CASSQSTGSDQPQHF. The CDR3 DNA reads TGCGCCAGCAGCCAGTCGACAGGGTCGGATCAGCCCCAGCATTTT.

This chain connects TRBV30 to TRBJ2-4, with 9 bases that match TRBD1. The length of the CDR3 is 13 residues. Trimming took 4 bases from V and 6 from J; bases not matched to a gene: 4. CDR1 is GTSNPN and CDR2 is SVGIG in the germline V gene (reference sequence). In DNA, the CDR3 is TGTGCCTGGATTTTGGACAGGGGAAACATTCAGTACTTC. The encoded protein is CAWILDRGNIQYF.

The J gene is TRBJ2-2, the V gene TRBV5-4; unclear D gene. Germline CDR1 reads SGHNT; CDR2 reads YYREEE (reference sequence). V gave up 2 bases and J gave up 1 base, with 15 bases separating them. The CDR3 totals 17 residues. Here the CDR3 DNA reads TGTGCCAGCAGCTTTAACCAACTCGCCTTGAACACCGGGGAGCTGTTTTTT. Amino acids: CASSFNQLALNTGELFF.

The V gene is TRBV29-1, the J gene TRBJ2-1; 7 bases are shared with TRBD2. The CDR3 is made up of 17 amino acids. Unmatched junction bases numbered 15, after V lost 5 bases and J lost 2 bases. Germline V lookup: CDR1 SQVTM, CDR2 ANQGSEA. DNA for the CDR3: TGCAGCGTTTTAGGACTAGACATAATTAGCGCCTACAATGAGCAGTTCTTC. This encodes CSVLGLDIISAYNEQFF.

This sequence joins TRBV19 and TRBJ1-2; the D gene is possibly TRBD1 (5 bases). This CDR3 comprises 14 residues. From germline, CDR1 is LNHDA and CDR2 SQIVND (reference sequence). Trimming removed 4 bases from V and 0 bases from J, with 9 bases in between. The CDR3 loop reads CASSKQGTNYGYTF. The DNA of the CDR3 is TGTGCCAGTAGTAAGCAGGGCACTAACTATGGCTACACCTTC. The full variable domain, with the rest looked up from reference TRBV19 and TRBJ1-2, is DGGITQSPKYLFRKEGQNVTLSCEQNLNHDAMYWYRQDPGQGLRLIYYSQIVNDFQKGDIAEGYSVSREKKESFPLTVTSAQKNPTAFYLCASSKQGTNYGYTFGSGTRLTVV.

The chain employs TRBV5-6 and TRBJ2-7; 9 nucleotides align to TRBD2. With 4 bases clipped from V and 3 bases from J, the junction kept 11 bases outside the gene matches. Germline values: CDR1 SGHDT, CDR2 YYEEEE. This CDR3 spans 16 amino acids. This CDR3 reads CASSGGSVAGDYEQYF. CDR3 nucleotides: TGTGCCAGCAGCGGGGGGTCGGTAGCGGGGGACTACGAGCAGTACTTC.

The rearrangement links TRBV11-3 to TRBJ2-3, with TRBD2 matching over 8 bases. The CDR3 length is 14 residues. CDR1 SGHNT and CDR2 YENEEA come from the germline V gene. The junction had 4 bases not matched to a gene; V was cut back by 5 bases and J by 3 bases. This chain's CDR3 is CASSPRGGTDTQYF. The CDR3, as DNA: TGTGCCAGCAGCCCCCGGGGGGGAACAGATACGCAGTATTTT. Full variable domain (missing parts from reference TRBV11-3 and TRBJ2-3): EAGVVQSPRYKIIEKKQPVAFWCNPISGHNTLYWYLQNLGQGPELLIRYENEEAVDDSQLPKDRFSAERLKGVDSTLKIQPAELGDSAVYLCASSPRGGTDTQYFGPGTRLTVL.

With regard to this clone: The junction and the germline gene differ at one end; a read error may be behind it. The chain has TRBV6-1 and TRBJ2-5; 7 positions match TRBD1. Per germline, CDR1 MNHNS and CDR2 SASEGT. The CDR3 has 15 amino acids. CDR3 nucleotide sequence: TGTACCAGCAGTGAACCGACAGGGAAAACCGAGACCCAGTACTTC. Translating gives CTSSEPTGKTETQYF.

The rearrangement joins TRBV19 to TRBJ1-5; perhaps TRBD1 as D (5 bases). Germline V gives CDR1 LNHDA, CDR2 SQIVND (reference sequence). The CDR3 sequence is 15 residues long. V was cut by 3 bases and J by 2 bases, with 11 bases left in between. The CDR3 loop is CASSIRQGRNQPQHF. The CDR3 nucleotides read TGTGCCAGTAGTATTAGGCAGGGTCGCAATCAGCCCCAGCATTTT.

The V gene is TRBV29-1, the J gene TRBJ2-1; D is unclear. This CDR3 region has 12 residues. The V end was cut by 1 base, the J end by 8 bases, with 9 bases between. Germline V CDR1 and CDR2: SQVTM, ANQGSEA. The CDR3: CSVEVFGYEQFF. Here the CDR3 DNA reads TGCAGCGTTGAAGTATTCGGGTATGAGCAGTTCTTC.

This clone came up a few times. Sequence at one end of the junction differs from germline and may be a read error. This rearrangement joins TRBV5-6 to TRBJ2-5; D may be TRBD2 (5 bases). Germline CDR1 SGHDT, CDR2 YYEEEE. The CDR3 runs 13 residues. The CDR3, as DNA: TGTGCCAGCAGCTTGTTAGAGGGAGAGGCCCAGTACTTC. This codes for CASSLLEGEAQYF.

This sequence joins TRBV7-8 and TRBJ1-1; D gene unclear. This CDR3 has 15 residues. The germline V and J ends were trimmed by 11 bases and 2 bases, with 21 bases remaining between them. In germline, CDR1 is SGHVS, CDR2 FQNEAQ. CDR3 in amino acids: CASHRGSHTNTEAFF. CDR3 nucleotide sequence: TGTGCCTCACATCGAGGTTCGCACACAAACACTGAAGCTTTCTTT.

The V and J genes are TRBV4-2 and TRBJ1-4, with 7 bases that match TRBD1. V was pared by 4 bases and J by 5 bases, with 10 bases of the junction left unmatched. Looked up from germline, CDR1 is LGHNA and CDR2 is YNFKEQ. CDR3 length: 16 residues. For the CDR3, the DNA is TGTGCCAGCAGCCCGGAGGACAGGCCGTTGAATGAAAAACTGTTTTTT. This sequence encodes CASSPEDRPLNEKLFF.

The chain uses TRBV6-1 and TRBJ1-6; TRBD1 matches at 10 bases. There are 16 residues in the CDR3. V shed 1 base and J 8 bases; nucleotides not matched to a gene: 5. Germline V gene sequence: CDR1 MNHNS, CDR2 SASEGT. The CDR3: CASSEEGTGVYSPLHF. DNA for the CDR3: TGTGCCAGCAGTGAAGAAGGGACAGGGGTTTATTCACCCCTCCACTTT.

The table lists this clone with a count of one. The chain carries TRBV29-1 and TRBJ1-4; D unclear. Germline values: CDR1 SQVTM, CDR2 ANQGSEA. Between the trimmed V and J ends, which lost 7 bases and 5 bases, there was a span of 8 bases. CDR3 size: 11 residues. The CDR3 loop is CSGGINEKLFF. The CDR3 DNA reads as TGCAGCGGCGGGATAAATGAAAAACTGTTTTTT.

CDR3 sequence: CATSSSRDTEAFF. The DNA for the CDR3 is TGTGCCACCAGCAGTAGCAGGGACACTGAAGCTTTCTTT. V usage is TRBV15 and J usage is TRBJ1-1, with D maybe TRBD1 (5 bases). Germline loops: CDR1 LNHNV, CDR2 YYDKDF (reference sequence). The CDR3 runs to 13 residues. The V gene lost 3 bases and the J gene lost 3 bases, with 8 bases spanning the gap.

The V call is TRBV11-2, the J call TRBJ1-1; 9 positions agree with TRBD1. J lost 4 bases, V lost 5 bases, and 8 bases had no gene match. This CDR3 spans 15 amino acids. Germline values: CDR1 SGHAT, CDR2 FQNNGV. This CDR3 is CASSNRETGGTEAFF. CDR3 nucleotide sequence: TGTGCCAGCAGCAATCGGGAGACAGGGGGCACTGAAGCTTTCTTT. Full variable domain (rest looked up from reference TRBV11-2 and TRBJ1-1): EAGVAQSPRYKIIEKRQSVAFWCNPISGHATLYWYQQILGQGPKLLIQFQNNGVVDDSQLPKDRFSAERLKGVDSTLKIQPAKLEDSAVYLCASSNRETGGTEAFFGQGTRLTVV.

In DNA form, the CDR3 reads TGTGCCAGCAGTGAAGGAAAGCCAGGGGTTTGGAAACTGTTTTTT. The encoded protein is CASSEGKPGVWKLFF. The chain recombines TRBV2 with TRBJ1-4; a weak D match, TRBD1 (6 bases). This CDR3 contains 15 residues. V lost 1 base, J lost 11 bases, and 17 bases lay in between. Looked up from germline, CDR1 is SNHLY and CDR2 is FYNNEI.

The CDR3 DNA reads as TGTGCCAGCAGTAGACAGTCGGGCGGCAATCAGCCCCAGCATTTT. Translating gives CASSRQSGGNQPQHF. This chain links TRBV6-5 with TRBJ1-5, with D tentatively TRBD1 (5 bases). The germline V gene encodes CDR1 MNHEY and CDR2 SVGAGI. V gave up 5 bases and J gave up 2 bases, with 13 bases separating them. This CDR3 comprises 15 residues.

The CDR3 loop reads CASSQRGGPMDYGYTF. CDR3 DNA: TGTGCCAGCAGCCAAAGGGGGGGACCGATGGATTATGGCTACACCTTC. This chain connects TRBV11-3 to TRBJ1-2, with D possibly TRBD1 on 6 matching bases. This CDR3 is 16 amino acids long. Trimming removed 5 bases from V and 5 bases from J, with 21 bases in between. In germline, CDR1 is SGHNT, CDR2 YENEEA.

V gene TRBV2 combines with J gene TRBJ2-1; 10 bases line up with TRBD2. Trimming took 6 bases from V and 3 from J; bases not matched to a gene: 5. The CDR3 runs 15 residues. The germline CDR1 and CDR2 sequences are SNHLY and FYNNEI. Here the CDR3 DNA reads TGTGCCAGCAGATTACTAGCGGGATTCTACAATGAGCAGTTCTTC. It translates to CASRLLAGFYNEQFF.

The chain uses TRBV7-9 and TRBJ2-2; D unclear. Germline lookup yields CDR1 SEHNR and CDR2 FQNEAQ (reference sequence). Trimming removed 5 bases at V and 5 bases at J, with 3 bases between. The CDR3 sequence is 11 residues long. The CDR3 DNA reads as TGTGCCAGCAGCCGGACCGGGGAGCTGTTTTTT. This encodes CASSRTGELFF.